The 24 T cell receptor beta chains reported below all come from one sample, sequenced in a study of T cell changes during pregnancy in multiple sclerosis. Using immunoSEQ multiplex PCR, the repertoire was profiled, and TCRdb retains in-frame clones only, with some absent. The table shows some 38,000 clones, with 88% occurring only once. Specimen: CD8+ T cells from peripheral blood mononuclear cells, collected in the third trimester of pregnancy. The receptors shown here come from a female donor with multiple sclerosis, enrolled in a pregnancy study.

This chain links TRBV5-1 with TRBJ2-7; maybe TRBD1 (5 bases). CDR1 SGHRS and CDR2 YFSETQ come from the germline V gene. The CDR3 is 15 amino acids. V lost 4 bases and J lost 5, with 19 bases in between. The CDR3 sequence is CASSPLPEQVHEQYF. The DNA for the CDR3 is TGCGCCAGCAGCCCACTCCCCGAACAGGTACACGAGCAGTACTTC.

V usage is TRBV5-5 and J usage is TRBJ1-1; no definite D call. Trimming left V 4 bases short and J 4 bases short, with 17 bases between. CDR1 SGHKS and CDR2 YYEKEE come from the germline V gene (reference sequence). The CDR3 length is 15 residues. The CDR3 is CASSGPHGVFTEAFF. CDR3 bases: TGTGCCAGCAGCGGCCCTCACGGGGTGTTCACTGAAGCTTTCTTT.

For the CDR3, the DNA is TGTGCCAGCAGTATCGGGAGCTCCTACGAGCAGTACTTC. Translated: CASSIGSSYEQYF. V and J are TRBV27 and TRBJ2-7; tentatively, D is TRBD2 (6 bases). V was pared by 5 bases and J by 0 bases, with 8 bases between. This CDR3 comprises 13 residues. Germline loops: CDR1 MNHEY, CDR2 SMNVEV (reference sequence).

The CDR3 nucleotides read TGTGCCAGCAGTTGGGCAGGGACTTTTAACACTGAAGCTTTCTTT. Encoded protein: CASSWAGTFNTEAFF. V gene TRBV28 combines with J gene TRBJ1-1, with D possibly matching TRBD1 (5 bases). Per germline, CDR1 MDHEN and CDR2 SYDVKM. V lost 4 bases and J lost 2, with 14 bases in between. The CDR3 totals 15 residues.

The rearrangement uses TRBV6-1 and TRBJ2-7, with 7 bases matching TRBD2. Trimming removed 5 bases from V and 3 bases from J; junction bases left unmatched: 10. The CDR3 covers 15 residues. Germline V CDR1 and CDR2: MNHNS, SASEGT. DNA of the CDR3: TGTGCCAGCAGTTTCCGCGGGGGTAGAATCTACGAGCAGTACTTC. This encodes CASSFRGGRIYEQYF.

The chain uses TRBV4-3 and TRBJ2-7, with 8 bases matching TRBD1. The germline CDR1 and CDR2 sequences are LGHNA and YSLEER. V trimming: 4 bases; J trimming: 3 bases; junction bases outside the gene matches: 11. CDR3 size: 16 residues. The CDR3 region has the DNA TGCGCCAGCAGCCGGGATTTGGGGACAGGTTTCTACGAGCAGTACTTC. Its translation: CASSRDLGTGFYEQYF.

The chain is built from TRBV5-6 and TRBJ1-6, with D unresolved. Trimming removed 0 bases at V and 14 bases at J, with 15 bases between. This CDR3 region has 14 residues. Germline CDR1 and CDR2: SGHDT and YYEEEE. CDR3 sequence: CASSLGFWAMALHF. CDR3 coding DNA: TGTGCCAGCAGCTTGGGGTTCTGGGCTATGGCCCTCCACTTT.

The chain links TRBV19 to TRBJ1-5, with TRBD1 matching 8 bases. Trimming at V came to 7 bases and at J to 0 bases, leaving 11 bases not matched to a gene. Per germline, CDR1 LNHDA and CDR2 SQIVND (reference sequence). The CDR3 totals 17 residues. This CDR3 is CASIPGQASYSNQPQHF. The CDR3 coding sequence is TGTGCCAGTATCCCGGGACAGGCATCCTATAGCAATCAGCCCCAGCATTTT.

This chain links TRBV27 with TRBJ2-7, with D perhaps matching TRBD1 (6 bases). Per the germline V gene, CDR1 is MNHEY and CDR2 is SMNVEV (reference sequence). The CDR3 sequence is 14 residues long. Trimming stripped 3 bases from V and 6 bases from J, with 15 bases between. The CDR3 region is CASSLWGQAIEQYF. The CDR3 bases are TGTGCCAGCAGTTTGTGGGGGCAAGCGATCGAGCAGTACTTC.

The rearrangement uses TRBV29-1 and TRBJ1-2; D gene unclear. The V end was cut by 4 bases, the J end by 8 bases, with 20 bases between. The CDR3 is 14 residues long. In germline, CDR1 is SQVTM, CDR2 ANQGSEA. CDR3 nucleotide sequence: TGCAGCGTTGTGGAGGGTAACTGGGGTTACGGCTACACCTTC. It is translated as CSVVEGNWGYGYTF.

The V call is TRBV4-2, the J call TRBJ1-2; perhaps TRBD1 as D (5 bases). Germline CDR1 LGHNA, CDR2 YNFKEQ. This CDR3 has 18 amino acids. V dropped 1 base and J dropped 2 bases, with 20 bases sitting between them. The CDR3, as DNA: TGTGCCAGCAGCCAAGGTTCAGGGAAGTGGGTTCGGAACTATGGCTACACCTTC. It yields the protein CASSQGSGKWVRNYGYTF.

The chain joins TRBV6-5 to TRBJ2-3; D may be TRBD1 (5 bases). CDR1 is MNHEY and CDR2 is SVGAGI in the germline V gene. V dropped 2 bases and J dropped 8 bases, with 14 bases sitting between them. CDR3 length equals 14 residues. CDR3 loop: CASSYGAGLGTQYF. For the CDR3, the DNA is TGTGCCAGCAGTTACGGGGCAGGGTTAGGTACGCAGTATTTT.

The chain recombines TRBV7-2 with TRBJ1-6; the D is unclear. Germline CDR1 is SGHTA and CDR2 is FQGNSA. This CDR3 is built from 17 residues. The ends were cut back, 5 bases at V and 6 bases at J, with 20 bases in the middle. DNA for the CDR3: TGTGCCAGCAGCCCTCACCCGGGGAGCCTATTTAATTCACCCCTCCACTTT. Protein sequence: CASSPHPGSLFNSPLHF.

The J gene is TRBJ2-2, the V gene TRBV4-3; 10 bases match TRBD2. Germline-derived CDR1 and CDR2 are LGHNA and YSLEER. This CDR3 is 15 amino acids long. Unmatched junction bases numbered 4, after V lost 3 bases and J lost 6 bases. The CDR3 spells CASSQLAGAAGELFF. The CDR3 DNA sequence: TGCGCCAGCAGCCAGCTAGCGGGGGCCGCCGGGGAGCTGTTTTTT.

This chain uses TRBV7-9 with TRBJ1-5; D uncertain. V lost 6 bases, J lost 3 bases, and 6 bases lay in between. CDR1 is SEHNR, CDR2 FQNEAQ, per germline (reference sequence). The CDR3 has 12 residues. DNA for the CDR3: TGTGCCAGCAGGGAGGACAATCAGCCCCAGCATTTT. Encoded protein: CASREDNQPQHF.

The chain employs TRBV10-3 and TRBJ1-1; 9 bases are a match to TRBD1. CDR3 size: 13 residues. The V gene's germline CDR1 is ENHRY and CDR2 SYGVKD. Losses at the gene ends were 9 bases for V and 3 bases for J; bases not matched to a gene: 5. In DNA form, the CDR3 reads TGTGCCATTTCGACAGGGGGATACACTGAAGCTTTCTTT. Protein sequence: CAISTGGYTEAFF.

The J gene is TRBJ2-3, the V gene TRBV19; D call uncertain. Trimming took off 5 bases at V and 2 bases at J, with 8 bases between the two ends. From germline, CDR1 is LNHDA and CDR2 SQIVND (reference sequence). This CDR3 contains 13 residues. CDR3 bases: TGTGCCAGTAGTTATATCCCCACAGATACGCAGTATTTT. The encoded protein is CASSYIPTDTQYF.

As DNA, the CDR3 is TGTGCCAGCTCACCATTAGAGTTGGATCAGCCCCAGCATTTT. Translated: CASSPLELDQPQHF. V and J are TRBV18 and TRBJ1-5; no reliable D call. Germline assignment: CDR1 KGHSH and CDR2 LQKENI. This CDR3 has 14 amino acids. The V end was cut by 2 bases, the J end by 5 bases, with 10 bases between.

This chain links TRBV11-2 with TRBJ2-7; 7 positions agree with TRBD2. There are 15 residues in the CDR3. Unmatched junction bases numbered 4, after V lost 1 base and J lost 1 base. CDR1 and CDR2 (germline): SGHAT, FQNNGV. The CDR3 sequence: CASSLGVGGSYEQYF. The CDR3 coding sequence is TGTGCCAGCAGCTTAGGAGTCGGGGGGTCCTACGAGCAGTACTTC. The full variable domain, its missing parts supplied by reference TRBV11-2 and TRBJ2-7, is EAGVAQSPRYKIIEKRQSVAFWCNPISGHATLYWYQQILGQGPKLLIQFQNNGVVDDSQLPKDRFSAERLKGVDSTLKIQPAKLEDSAVYLCASSLGVGGSYEQYFGPGTRLTVT.

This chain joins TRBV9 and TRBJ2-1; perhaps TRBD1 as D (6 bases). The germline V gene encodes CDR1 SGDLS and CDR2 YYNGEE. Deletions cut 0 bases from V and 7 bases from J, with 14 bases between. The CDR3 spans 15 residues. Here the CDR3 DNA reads TGTGCCAGCAGCGTAGGGCAGGGGCCAGGGAATGAGCAGTTCTTC. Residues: CASSVGQGPGNEQFF.

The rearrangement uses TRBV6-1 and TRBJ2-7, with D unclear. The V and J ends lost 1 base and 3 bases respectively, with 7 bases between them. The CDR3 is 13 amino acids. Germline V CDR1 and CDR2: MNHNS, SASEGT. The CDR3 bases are TGTGCCAGCAGTGAAGGACTTTACTACGAGCAGTACTTC. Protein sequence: CASSEGLYYEQYF.

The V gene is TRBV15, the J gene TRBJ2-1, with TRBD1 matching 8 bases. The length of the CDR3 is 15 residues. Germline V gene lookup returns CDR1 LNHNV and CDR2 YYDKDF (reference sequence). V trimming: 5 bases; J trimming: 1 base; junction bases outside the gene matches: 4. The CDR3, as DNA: TGTGCCACCAGCCAGGGGGCTAGGTCCTACAATGAGCAGTTCTTC. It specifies CATSQGARSYNEQFF.

The CDR3 bases are TGTGCCAGCAGTTTAATCCCAGGGGTCTACGAGCAGTACTTC. It codes for CASSLIPGVYEQYF. This chain uses TRBV27 with TRBJ2-7; tentative D call: TRBD1 (6 bases). Germline V gene sequence: CDR1 MNHEY, CDR2 SMNVEV (reference sequence). Trimming shortened V by 2 bases and J by 3 bases, and 11 bases separated the two germline ends. CDR3 length: 14 residues.

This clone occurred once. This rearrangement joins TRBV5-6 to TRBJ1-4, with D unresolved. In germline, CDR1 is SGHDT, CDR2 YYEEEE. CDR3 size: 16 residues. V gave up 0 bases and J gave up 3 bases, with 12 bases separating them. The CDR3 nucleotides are TGTGCCAGCAGCTTGGAACTTCGGGGTCCTAATGAAAAACTGTTTTTT. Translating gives CASSLELRGPNEKLFF.